These T cell receptor beta chains were read from a single sample in a study of blood T cell repertoires in COVID-19. TCRdb's copy holds only in-frame clones and misses some; the assay was immunoSEQ multiplex PCR. The data show some 200,000 clones, 75% to 95% seen once. The sample was peripheral blood. The receptors were gathered from a man in his fifties or sixties with acute or convalescent COVID-19. CDR3s include the opening cysteine and the closing phenylalanine or tryptophan. Fields, in order: clone size, J gene, V gene, D gene, CDR3 DNA, CDR3 protein. A D gene is named only where the DNA matches it firmly. A clone size is listed for some rows: how often the clone was seen (once, few, many), or a class if it is expanded.

abundance: .
j_gene: TRBJ2-1
v_gene: TRBV5-1
d_gene: .
CDR3nt: TGCGCCAGCAGCTCGATGCCCGGGAACTCCTACAATGAGCAGTTCTTC
CDR3aa: CASSSMPGNSYNEQFF

abundance: .
j_gene: TRBJ2-1
v_gene: TRBV14
d_gene: .
CDR3nt: TGTGCCAGCAGCCAAGGGTCTATCTACAATGAGCAGTTCTTC
CDR3aa: CASSQGSIYNEQFF

abundance: .
j_gene: TRBJ2-1
v_gene: TRBV18
d_gene: TRBD1
CDR3nt: TGTGCCAGCTCACCTGGGACAGGGGGAAAGGTATACAATGAGCAGTTCTTC
CDR3aa: CASSPGTGGKVYNEQFF

abundance: .
j_gene: TRBJ2-2
v_gene: TRBV7-2
d_gene: TRBD1
CDR3nt: TGTGCCAGCAGCTTAGGGGGACAGGGGAGCGGGGAGCTGTTTTTT
CDR3aa: CASSLGGQGSGELFF

abundance: .
j_gene: TRBJ2-4
v_gene: TRBV28
d_gene: .
CDR3nt: TGTGCCAGCAGAGCCGGGACAACAAACCTTCAGTACTTC
CDR3aa: CASRAGTTNLQYF

abundance: .
j_gene: TRBJ2-1
v_gene: TRBV18
d_gene: .
CDR3nt: TGTGCCAGCTCACCAAATTCGGGAGCTTTCCTGAGCTCCTACAATGAGCAGTTCTTC
CDR3aa: CASSPNSGAFLSSYNEQFF

abundance: .
j_gene: TRBJ2-7
v_gene: TRBV5-1
d_gene: .
CDR3nt: TGCGCCAGCAGCACCAGGGGTCCCTACGAGCAGTACTTC
CDR3aa: CASSTRGPYEQYF

abundance: .
j_gene: TRBJ1-6
v_gene: TRBV7-9
d_gene: .
CDR3nt: TGTGCCAGCAGCTCCCGACAGGCCCGAAATTCACCCCTCCACTTT
CDR3aa: CASSSRQARNSPLHF

abundance: .
j_gene: TRBJ2-5
v_gene: TRBV6-5
d_gene: TRBD2
CDR3nt: TGTGCCAGCAGCTATACTAGCGGCGTAGAGACCCAGTACTTC
CDR3aa: CASSYTSGVETQYF

abundance: .
j_gene: TRBJ1-5
v_gene: TRBV4-1
d_gene: .
CDR3nt: TGCGCCAGCAGCCAAGGAGACTTAAGGGGCCCAAAATATAGCAATCAGCCCCAGCATTTT
CDR3aa: CASSQGDLRGPKYSNQPQHF

abundance: .
j_gene: TRBJ2-5
v_gene: TRBV24-1
d_gene: .
CDR3nt: TGTGCCACCAGTGACCCCGGTGGGGAGATCCAAGAGACCCAGTACTTC
CDR3aa: CATSDPGGEIQETQYF

abundance: .
j_gene: TRBJ2-1
v_gene: TRBV2
d_gene: .
CDR3nt: TGTGCCAGCAGCCTACGATACAGTGAGCAGTTCTTC
CDR3aa: CASSLRYSEQFF

abundance: few
j_gene: TRBJ1-6
v_gene: TRBV6-1
d_gene: .
CDR3nt: TGTGCCAGCAGTGAATATAGCTCCTATAATTCACCCCTCCACTTT
CDR3aa: CASSEYSSYNSPLHF

abundance: .
j_gene: TRBJ1-4
v_gene: TRBV19
d_gene: .
CDR3nt: TGTGCCAGTACCGCGCCGGGAAAACTGTTTTTT
CDR3aa: CASTAPGKLFF

abundance: .
j_gene: TRBJ2-2
v_gene: TRBV6-5
d_gene: TRBD1
CDR3nt: TGTGCCAGCGGCGACAGGGTGAACACCGGGGAGCTGTTTTTT
CDR3aa: CASGDRVNTGELFF

abundance: .
j_gene: TRBJ1-1
v_gene: TRBV9
d_gene: TRBD1
CDR3nt: TGTGCCAGCAGCGTCGGGACAGACCCAACTTTGGGAGCTTTCTTT
CDR3aa: CASSVGTDPTLGAFF

abundance: .
j_gene: TRBJ1-1
v_gene: TRBV27
d_gene: TRBD1
CDR3nt: TGTGCCAGCAGTTTCCGGTGGGGACAGATGAACTCTGAAGCTTTCTTT
CDR3aa: CASSFRWGQMNSEAFF

abundance: .
j_gene: TRBJ2-3
v_gene: TRBV9
d_gene: TRBD2
CDR3nt: TGTGCCAGCAGCGTAGCTGCGACTAGCGGGAGGGCCAGGGCGGATACGCAGTATTTT
CDR3aa: CASSVAATSGRARADTQYF

abundance: .
j_gene: TRBJ2-2
v_gene: TRBV7-3
d_gene: TRBD1
CDR3nt: TGTGCCAGCAGCCCGGACAGGGGCAGCGGGGAGCTGTTTTTT
CDR3aa: CASSPDRGSGELFF

abundance: .
j_gene: TRBJ2-7
v_gene: TRBV18
d_gene: .
CDR3nt: TGTGCCAGCTCACTCACGACCCTTTCCGGGGACGAGCAGTACTTC
CDR3aa: CASSLTTLSGDEQYF

abundance: .
j_gene: TRBJ1-6
v_gene: TRBV6-1
d_gene: TRBD1
CDR3nt: TGTGCCAGCAGTGAACCATCGACAGGGGGCAATTCACCCCTCCACTTT
CDR3aa: CASSEPSTGGNSPLHF

abundance: .
j_gene: TRBJ1-2
v_gene: TRBV10-3
d_gene: TRBD1
CDR3nt: TGTGCCACCACTCGGACAGGTCCGAACTATGGCTACACCTTC
CDR3aa: CATTRTGPNYGYTF

abundance: .
j_gene: TRBJ1-4
v_gene: TRBV29-1
d_gene: .
CDR3nt: TGCAGCGTTGCACAGGGAGATGAAAAACTGTTTTTT
CDR3aa: CSVAQGDEKLFF

abundance: .
j_gene: TRBJ1-2
v_gene: TRBV6-5
d_gene: .
CDR3nt: TGTGCCAGCAGCGGGTTGCCCCAAGGCTATGGCTACACCTTC
CDR3aa: CASSGLPQGYGYTF

abundance: .
j_gene: TRBJ2-2
v_gene: TRBV6-4
d_gene: TRBD2
CDR3nt: TGTGCCAGCACCCCTAGCGGGAGCGGCACCGGGGAGCTGTTTTTT
CDR3aa: CASTPSGSGTGELFF

abundance: .
j_gene: TRBJ2-1
v_gene: TRBV5-8
d_gene: TRBD1
CDR3nt: TGTGCCAGCACCGATGGACAGGGGCCCTACAATGAGCAGTTCTTC
CDR3aa: CASTDGQGPYNEQFF